The clone carrying this T cell receptor (beta chain) was picked up many times. Its matching antigen is unknown. V dropped 5 bases and J dropped 0 bases, with 17 bases sitting between them. CDR1 and CDR2 from the germline V gene are MNHNS and SASEGT. This CDR3 has 17 residues. These data belong to a study of T cell repertoires in cytomegalovirus infection. For the study at large: Based on public TCR beta signatures, there were indications of CMV infection and of a matching HLA type. Whole-study findings and limits: CMV carriers having the relevant HLA were flagged by cumulative public TCR beta family frequency. In two of eight donors, the top clonotype was HLA-C-restricted CMV-specific.

TCRdb re-called the reads through MiXCR, storing one row per CDR3 protein. The sample contains roughly 60,000 distinct CDR3 sequences, about 33% of which appear only once. Material: PBMCs, sequenced either directly or after in vitro stimulation (not recorded which). V and J are TRBV6-1 and TRBJ1-3; a possible D gene is TRBD1 (5 bases). The sequence derives from a human donor in good health (CMV status not recorded). Some clones in this sample may be carry-over from other donors' samples. The CDR3 reads CASSYGWGGTSGNTIYF. DNA of the CDR3: TGTGCCAGCAGTTATGGTTGGGGCGGCACCTCTGGAAACACCATATATTTT.